This paragraph covers one T cell receptor beta chain sequence. Its antigen is undetermined. Germline assignment: CDR1 SQVTM and CDR2 ANQGSEA. The CDR3 is 13 residues long. The V end lost 6 bases, the J end lost 0 bases, and 12 bases lay between the germline ends. TCRdb re-called the reads through MiXCR, storing one row per CDR3 protein. Here the sample spans some 170,000 distinct CDR3 sequences, approximately 18% being singletons. The data stem from a study of T cell repertoires in cytomegalovirus infection. Looking at the study overall: It can be stated that public TCR beta signatures indicated CMV infection as well as a matching HLA type.

Study results and limitations: Cumulated frequencies of public TCR beta families served to identify carriers of CMV plus the relevant HLA.

The sequence came from a human donor in good health (CMV status not recorded). Some clones in this sample may be carry-over from other donors' samples. Sequences were obtained from CD8+ T cells from PBMCs. The chain couples TRBV29-1 to TRBJ2-7; D tentatively fits TRBD1 or TRBD2 (5 bases each). For the CDR3, the DNA is TGCAGCGTCGGGACGACAACCTCCTACGAGCAGTACTTC. Amino acids: CSVGTTTSYEQYF.